Below, 9 T cell receptor beta chains from the same sample are listed, as sequenced in a study of shared clonotypes between healthy human individuals (dated by TCRdb to 2018 to 2020). Library prep was done by the immunoSEQ multiplex PCR assay. This is the immuneACCESS table as TCRdb keeps it, with only in-frame sequences that have V and J called. A part of the clones is gone; compared with another copy, unresolved V genes explain less than half, and the rest is unexplained. The sample records hundreds of thousands of clones, less than 85% of which are singletons. The ten largest clones take up roughly 1.7% of the sample. Sequencing was carried out using memory CD4+ T cells sorted from blood. Read against the paper, the sample's cell subset or site label means: CD45RA-negative fraction. These receptors were taken from a woman between 25 and 40 years old in good health.

This chain uses TRBV7-9 with TRBJ1-1; no reliable D call. From germline, CDR1 is SEHNR and CDR2 FQNEAQ (reference sequence). Trimming pared 1 base from V and 11 bases from J, leaving 11 bases between. The CDR3 has 12 amino acids. This chain's CDR3 is CASSLEAGKAFF. Written as DNA, the CDR3 is TGTGCCAGCAGCTTAGAAGCGGGGAAGGCTTTCTTT.

The genes are TRBV27 and TRBJ1-2, with TRBD1 matching 8 bases. The trim removed 5 bases at V and 7 bases at J, leaving 12 bases unmatched. CDR1 is MNHEY, CDR2 SMNVEV, per germline (reference sequence). This CDR3 is built from 15 residues. CDR3 residues: CASSPADRAVLGYTF. The CDR3 DNA is TGTGCCAGCAGTCCGGCGGACAGGGCGGTACTTGGCTACACCTTC.

CDR3 bases: TGTGCCAGCAGCCCAGGCCCTAGTTGGAGGATTACGCAGTATTTT. Its protein product is CASSPGPSWRITQYF. The chain combines TRBV27 with TRBJ2-3, with TRBD2 as a possible D gene (5 bases). The CDR3 covers 15 residues. Germline V gene lookup returns CDR1 MNHEY and CDR2 SMNVEV (reference sequence). Trimming cost V 6 bases and J 8 bases, with 21 bases left between them.

The chain combines TRBV12-1 with TRBJ2-3. TRBV12-1 is noted as a pseudogene. The CDR3 is made up of 13 amino acids. The CDR3 reads CASSFEGGDTQYF. The DNA of the CDR3 is TGTGCCAGCAGCTTTGAAGGTGGAGATACGCAGTATTTT.

The chain recombines TRBV4-1 with TRBJ2-3; D is ambiguous. This CDR3 is 15 amino acids long. V was cut by 1 base and J by 1 base, with 9 bases left in between. The germline CDR1 and CDR2 sequences are MGHRA and YSYEKL. CDR3 bases: TGCGCCAGCAGCCAAGGGCCGCAGGGCACAGATACGCAGTATTTT. This encodes CASSQGPQGTDTQYF.

The rearrangement links TRBV6-6 to TRBJ1-1; D ambiguous. CDR1 and CDR2 (germline): MNHNY, SVGAGI (reference sequence). V was pared by 3 bases and J by 12 bases, with 11 bases between. This CDR3 comprises 11 residues. The CDR3 loop reads CASSYRLETFF. CDR3 nucleotides: TGTGCCAGCAGTTATCGGTTGGAAACTTTCTTT.

The chain couples TRBV2 to TRBJ2-3; 9 positions agree with TRBD2. This CDR3 is built from 15 residues. Germline V gene sequence: CDR1 SNHLY, CDR2 FYNNEI. V gave up 6 bases and J gave up 4 bases; unmatched junction bases: 8. The CDR3 DNA sequence: TGTGCCAGCAGGCGACTAGCGGTAGAGGCAGATACGCAGTATTTT. It yields the protein CASRRLAVEADTQYF.

With regard to this clone: Being one base from a much bigger clone, this may be a read error. The chain joins TRBV7-8 to TRBJ2-1; no firm D call. Deletions cut 1 base from V and 0 bases from J, with 4 bases between. This CDR3 comprises 14 residues. The V gene's germline CDR1 is SGHVS and CDR2 FQNEAQ. The CDR3 DNA is TGTGCCAGCAGCTTAGAAAGCTCCTACAATGAGCAGTTCTTC. This codes for CASSLESSYNEQFF.

Remarks on this clone: A much larger clonotype is one base distant, so this may be a read error. V gene TRBV7-9 combines with J gene TRBJ1-1; D is possibly TRBD1 (5 bases). The CDR3 consists of 13 residues. The germline V gene encodes CDR1 SEHNR and CDR2 FQNEAQ (reference sequence). Trimming pared 2 bases from V and 4 bases from J, leaving 8 bases between. CDR3 DNA sequence: TGTGCCAGCAGCTTAACGGGGACCACTGAAGCTTTCTTT. Protein: CASSLTGTTEAFF.